These T cell receptor beta chains were read from a single sample in a study of blood T cell repertoires in COVID-19. Profiling relied on immunoSEQ multiplex PCR, and the TCRdb table lists in-frame clones only, not all of them. The repertoire holds more than 200,000 clones, 84% seen once, with about 11% in the top ten. Sequenced: peripheral blood. These receptors were obtained from a woman aged 80 or over with COVID-19, enrolled during active disease. The CDR3 runs from the conserved cysteine through the conserved F or W.

j_gene,v_gene,CDR3aa
TRBJ2-1,TRBV18,CASSPLLTGGRNEQFF
TRBJ1-6,TRBV19,CASSIPRDPLHF
TRBJ2-3,TRBV29-1,CSDGTGYGGTQYF
TRBJ2-2,TRBV15,CATSRDQGGELFF
TRBJ1-1,TRBV3-1/TRBV3-2,CASSRGGGSGTEAFF
TRBJ1-4,TRBV3-1/TRBV3-2,CASSQSLETLSEKLFF
TRBJ2-3,TRBV19,CASSPLAGGLTDTQYF
TRBJ2-6,TRBV2,CASARVLSGANVLTF
TRBJ2-2,TRBV11-3,CASSLGVGGTGELFF
TRBJ2-5,TRBV6-2/TRBV6-3,CASSRPGRAETQYF
TRBJ2-3,TRBV5-6,CACRLAGVGRDTQYF
TRBJ1-5,TRBV7-9,CASSLDTQPQHF
TRBJ2-1,TRBV7-2,CASSLSLFPTYNEQFF
TRBJ2-3,TRBV18,CASSPRPGSTDTQYF
TRBJ2-3,TRBV9,CASSVEQGGGNTQYF
TRBJ2-5,TRBV7-2,CASSPQGGKTQYF
TRBJ2-2,TRBV2,CASRGQLTGELFF
TRBJ2-7,TRBV7-9,CASNKYRDMDGAEQYF
TRBJ2-3,TRBV9,CASSVMSGGGDTQYF